This T cell receptor (beta chain) was identified in a study of T cell responses to AZD1222 COVID-19 vaccine. TCRdb's table, derived via immunoSEQ multiplex PCR, lists solely in-frame clones and lacks some. The sample lists 75,000 to 85,000 clones, around 85% occurring once. The CDR3 covers 12 residues. Germline lookup yields CDR1 LNHDA and CDR2 SQIVND (reference sequence). V shed 8 bases and J shed 3 bases, with 11 bases lying between them. The sequence was obtained from an adult who received the AZD1222 COVID-19 vaccine. The V gene is TRBV19, the J gene TRBJ2-7; D is uncertain. The material sequenced was peripheral blood, taken 28 days after the second AZD1222 dose. The DNA of the CDR3 is TGTGCCAGTTTTCCCCTGAACTACGAGCAGTACTTC. Translated, it gives CASFPLNYEQYF.